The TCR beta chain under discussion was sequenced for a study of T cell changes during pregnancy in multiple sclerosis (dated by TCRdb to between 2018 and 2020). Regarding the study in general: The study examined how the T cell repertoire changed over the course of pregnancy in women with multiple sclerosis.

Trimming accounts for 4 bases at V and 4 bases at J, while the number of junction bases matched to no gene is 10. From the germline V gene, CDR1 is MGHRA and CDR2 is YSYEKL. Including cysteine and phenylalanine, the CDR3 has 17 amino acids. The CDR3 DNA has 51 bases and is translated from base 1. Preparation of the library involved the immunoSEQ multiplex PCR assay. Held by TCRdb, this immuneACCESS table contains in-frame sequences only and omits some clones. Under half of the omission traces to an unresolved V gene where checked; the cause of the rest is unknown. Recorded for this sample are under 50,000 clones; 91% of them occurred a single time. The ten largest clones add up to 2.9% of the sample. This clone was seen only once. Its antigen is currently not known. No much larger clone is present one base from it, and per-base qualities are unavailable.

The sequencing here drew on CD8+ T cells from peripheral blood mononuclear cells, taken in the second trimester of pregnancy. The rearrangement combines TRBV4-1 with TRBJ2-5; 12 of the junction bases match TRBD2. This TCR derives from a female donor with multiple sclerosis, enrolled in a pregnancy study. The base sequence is TGCGCCAGCAGCCCCCGACTAGCGGGGGATATAGCAGAGACCCAGTACTTC. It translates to CASSPRLAGDIAETQYF.